One T cell receptor beta chain is described in this entry. The antigen it recognizes is unknown. Base qualities were left out, and no much larger clone turns up one base away. For CDR1 and CDR2, the germline V gene lists SQVTM and ANQGSEA. There are 14 amino acids in the CDR3, from cysteine to phenylalanine inclusive. Only CDR3 DNA is held: 42 bases, read in frame from base 1. V and J are truncated by 6 bases and 1 base respectively, leaving an intervening sequence of 15 bases. The library was obtained by the immunoSEQ multiplex PCR assay. RNA was extracted from all samples and reverse transcribed into cDNA as template for TCR sequencing. First-strand cDNA was synthesized with SuperScript III using a 2:1 mix of oligo-dT and random hexamers. A synthetic immune receptor repertoire was used to measure amplification bias, and any remaining bias was corrected computationally. Per the source publication's procedure: Raw reads were preprocessed to remove errors, and CDR3 was defined by IMGT conventions from the conserved cysteine to phenylalanine. Clonality was computed as 1 minus the Shannon entropy, with the entropy normalized by log2 of the number of productive unique TCRs. Scalp TCRbeta sequences were cross-referenced with sorted blood CD4 and CD8 repertoires so that the CD4 or CD8 identity of scalp clones could be inferred. TCRdb limited this immuneACCESS table to in-frame rearrangements with V and J called. A share of clones is missing; checked studies link under half to unresolved V genes, and the rest is unexplained. V, J and clone size reflect that table, while D and trimming were determined from the DNA. For this sample there are around 160,000 clones; about 60% appear just once. 14% of the sample lies in the top ten.

The time point label, as the study defines it: 20 to 30 weeks on oral tofacitinib. This sample's treatment or condition label indicates: oral pan-JAK inhibitor, 5-10 mg twice daily. From alopecia areata patients, peripheral blood was collected along with lesional scalp punch biopsies. After PBMCs were isolated by density centrifugation and stained for CD3, CD4 and CD8, a FACSAria was used to sort CD4+ and CD8+ T cells. This specimen belongs to a study of CD8+ T cells in alopecia areata (dated by TCRdb to 2016 to 2018). Turning to the overall study: Treated patients were enrolled in an open-label pilot trial of oral tofacitinib at 5 to 10 mg twice daily for moderate-to-severe alopecia areata. Tofacitinib was administered for 6 to 18 months, and 6 months of follow-up off drug were then conducted to assess delayed response and recurrence. In treated patients, disease severity was measured using the SALT score, which gives the percentage of scalp surface area affected. The study used high-throughput TCRbeta sequencing to examine T cell clonal expansion in alopecia areata, in both the C3H/HeJ mouse model and human patients. Scalp tissue and sorted CD4+ and CD8+ peripheral blood T cells from patchy and totalis/universalis alopecia areata patients and from healthy controls were covered by human TCRbeta sequencing. Tofacitinib-treated patients had biopsies at baseline and at 4 and 24 weeks of treatment, with a later scalp biopsy in several patients. Clonality in the scalp was compared among normal scalp (n=4), patchy alopecia areata scalp (n=8), and alopecia totalis/universalis scalp (n=8). RNA came from the PAXgene miRNA kit for fixed scalp, the miRNeasy kit for PBMCs, and the RNeasy kit for mouse skin. TCRbeta CDR3 regions were amplified by immunoSEQ multiplex PCR with 35 Vbeta forward and 13 Jbeta reverse primers.

Study-wide findings and limitations: Compared with mice, TCR sequences shared between patients were less clear, possibly partly because of HLA diversity across the patient population. The treated cohort was small, with a single nonresponder, so links between baseline CD8+ expansion and response need larger studies. Tofacitinib significantly lowered scalp clonality and the number of expanded CD8+ clones among the top 100 scalp clones. Resident alphabeta T cells in normal human skin are also sequenced, complicating scalp TCR repertoire analysis, unlike mouse skin dominated by gammadelta T cells. Many expanded lesional clones were found to persist in scalp and blood during tofacitinib treatment, and relapse after treatment cessation may be partly explained by this persistence. Compared with normal scalp, lesional scalp had higher clonality and more expanded CD8+ clones, particularly in alopecia totalis/universalis, a pattern that suggests antigenic drive.

The receptor was derived from a human donor with alopecia areata. The sample was CD4+ T cells sorted from blood, taken at week 24, from a patient treated with tofacitinib. The V and J genes are TRBV29-1 and TRBJ1-1; TRBD1 could be the D gene, as 6 bases match. The base sequence is TGCAGCGTAGGGGAGACAGGCGGGAACACTGAAGCTTTCTTT. It is translated as CSVGETGGNTEAFF.